The sequence of this TCR beta chain was determined in a study of CD8 T cells in ankylosing spondylitis. Making the TCR beta libraries involved quantitative 5'-RACE with molecular barcodes. TCRdb redid the calling of the 5' RACE reads with MiXCR, one entry per CDR3 protein. The sample shows about 150,000 distinct CDR3 sequences, over 10% of them seen only once. This clonotype was picked up many times. Germline V lookup: CDR1 MNHEY, CDR2 SVGAGI. The CDR3 sequence is 15 residues long. The V and J ends lost 5 bases and 5 bases respectively, with 18 bases between them. Sequencing input: blood, either unsorted or a sorted T cell fraction (not recorded which). The sequence derives from a female donor with ankylosing spondylitis or in good health (not recorded which). V gene TRBV6-5 combines with J gene TRBJ1-1; no definite D call. CDR3 sequence (DNA): TGTGCCAGCAGTAACCGGGTACTTGACCTAACTGAAGCTTTCTTT. The encoded protein is CASSNRVLDLTEAFF.